A selection of T cell receptor beta chains follows, all from one sample in a study of T cell responses to AZD1222 COVID-19 vaccine. The method was immunoSEQ multiplex PCR; TCRdb's version includes in-frame clones alone and lacks a portion of them. The sample includes over 100,000 clones, roughly nine tenths of them seen just once. The starting material was peripheral blood, obtained on day 0 of AZD1222 vaccination. These receptors were collected from an adult in good health. CDR3s include the opening cysteine and the closing phenylalanine or tryptophan. The D gene is left open where the match is weak. Where a row states a size, it is once, few, many or the class of an expanded clone; other rows omit it.

j_gene: TRBJ1-3; len: 15; abundance: NA; v_gene: TRBV28; d_gene: NA; CDR3aa: CASRKGAGTGNTIYF; CDR3nt: TGTGCCAGCAGGAAAGGCGCCGGGACTGGAAACACCATATATTTT
j_gene: TRBJ1-2; len: 14; abundance: NA; v_gene: TRBV3-1/TRBV3-2; d_gene: NA; CDR3aa: CASSQGGADYGYTF; CDR3nt: TGTGCCAGCAGCCAAGGGGGCGCGGACTATGGCTACACCTTC
j_gene: TRBJ1-1; len: 11; abundance: NA; v_gene: TRBV19; d_gene: NA; CDR3aa: CVSTGYTEAFF; CDR3nt: TGTGTCAGTACAGGGTACACTGAAGCTTTCTTT
j_gene: TRBJ2-7; len: 14; abundance: NA; v_gene: TRBV3-1/TRBV3-2; d_gene: NA; CDR3aa: CASSPPGGIYEQYF; CDR3nt: TGTGCCAGCAGCCCGCCCGGGGGAATCTACGAGCAGTACTTC
j_gene: TRBJ2-7; len: 14; abundance: NA; v_gene: TRBV7-4; d_gene: NA; CDR3aa: CASSLGGNSYEQYF; CDR3nt: TGTGCCAGCAGCTTAGGGGGGAATTCCTACGAGCAGTACTTC
j_gene: TRBJ1-2; len: 15; abundance: NA; v_gene: TRBV5-1; d_gene: NA; CDR3aa: CASSLFGSPTRGYTF; CDR3nt: TGCGCCAGCAGCTTGTTCGGGAGCCCCACCCGCGGCTACACCTTC
j_gene: TRBJ2-7; len: 12; abundance: NA; v_gene: TRBV2; d_gene: NA; CDR3aa: CASSLRGNKYYF; CDR3nt: TGTGCCAGCAGTCTCCGGGGCAATAAGTACTACTTC
j_gene: TRBJ2-1; len: 16; abundance: NA; v_gene: TRBV5-1; d_gene: NA; CDR3aa: CASSLGDIRGRNEQFF; CDR3nt: TGCGCCAGCAGCTTGGGGGACATCCGGGGACGGAATGAGCAGTTCTTC
j_gene: TRBJ2-1; len: 17; abundance: NA; v_gene: TRBV7-7; d_gene: NA; CDR3aa: CASSPQADGSSYNEQFF; CDR3nt: TGTGCTAGCAGCCCCCAGGCGGACGGTAGCTCCTACAATGAGCAGTTCTTC
j_gene: TRBJ2-6; len: 18; abundance: few; v_gene: TRBV2; d_gene: TRBD2; CDR3aa: CASRIQGSGKAGANVLTF; CDR3nt: TGTGCCAGCAGAATACAGGGTAGCGGGAAGGCTGGGGCCAACGTCCTGACTTTC
j_gene: TRBJ2-5; len: 16; abundance: NA; v_gene: TRBV30; d_gene: TRBD1; CDR3aa: CAWSGSGTVFQETQYF; CDR3nt: TGTGCCTGGAGTGGGTCCGGGACAGTGTTCCAAGAGACCCAGTACTTC
j_gene: TRBJ2-6; len: 17; abundance: NA; v_gene: TRBV9; d_gene: NA; CDR3aa: CASSPDPTLSGANVLTF; CDR3nt: TGTGCCAGCAGCCCCGACCCGACTCTCTCTGGGGCCAACGTCCTGACTTTC
j_gene: TRBJ1-2; len: 13; abundance: NA; v_gene: TRBV10-3; d_gene: NA; CDR3aa: CAIKTGTVDGYTF; CDR3nt: TGTGCCATCAAAACAGGGACGGTCGATGGCTACACCTTC
j_gene: TRBJ2-7; len: 16; abundance: NA; v_gene: TRBV7-9; d_gene: NA; CDR3aa: CASSLAQGPGFVGPYF; CDR3nt: TGTGCCAGCAGCTTAGCTCAGGGACCCGGATTTGTGGGGCCGTACTTC
j_gene: TRBJ2-7; len: 16; abundance: NA; v_gene: TRBV28; d_gene: NA; CDR3aa: CASSTPSTGLSYEQYF; CDR3nt: TGTGCCAGCAGTACCCCCTCAACAGGCCTCTCCTACGAGCAGTACTTC
j_gene: TRBJ1-1; len: 14; abundance: NA; v_gene: TRBV7-8; d_gene: NA; CDR3aa: CASSLRERGTEAFF; CDR3nt: TGTGCCAGCAGCCTTAGGGAAAGGGGGACTGAAGCTTTCTTT
j_gene: TRBJ2-3; len: 11; abundance: NA; v_gene: TRBV30; d_gene: NA; CDR3aa: CAWSVDPTQYF; CDR3nt: TGTGCCTGGAGTGTAGATCCTACGCAGTATTTT
j_gene: TRBJ2-7; len: 15; abundance: NA; v_gene: TRBV5-1; d_gene: TRBD2; CDR3aa: CASSLAAGGINEQYF; CDR3nt: TGCGCCAGCAGCTTGGCGGCGGGAGGAATCAACGAGCAGTACTTC
j_gene: TRBJ1-1; len: 16; abundance: NA; v_gene: TRBV7-8; d_gene: NA; CDR3aa: CASSLAGQMLNTEAFF; CDR3nt: TGTGCCAGCAGCTTAGCTGGACAGATGCTGAACACTGAAGCTTTCTTT
j_gene: TRBJ1-6; len: 15; abundance: NA; v_gene: TRBV7-2; d_gene: TRBD1; CDR3aa: CASSFQGAYNSPLHF; CDR3nt: TGTGCCAGCAGCTTTCAGGGGGCGTATAATTCACCCCTCCACTTT
j_gene: TRBJ2-3; len: 15; abundance: NA; v_gene: TRBV18; d_gene: TRBD1; CDR3aa: CASSPRQGFTDTQYF; CDR3nt: TGTGCCAGCTCACCGCGACAGGGCTTCACAGATACGCAGTATTTT
j_gene: TRBJ2-5; len: 15; abundance: NA; v_gene: TRBV7-3; d_gene: NA; CDR3aa: CASSLGGATQETQYF; CDR3nt: TGTGCCAGCAGCTTAGGCGGGGCGACTCAAGAGACCCAGTACTTC
j_gene: TRBJ1-5; len: 13; abundance: NA; v_gene: TRBV6-5; d_gene: TRBD1; CDR3aa: CATAGQYNQPQHF; CDR3nt: TGTGCCACCGCGGGACAGTACAATCAGCCCCAGCATTTT
j_gene: TRBJ1-2; len: 15; abundance: once; v_gene: TRBV27; d_gene: NA; CDR3aa: CASSSTPTVNYGYTF; CDR3nt: TGTGCCAGCAGTTCGACACCGACAGTTAACTATGGCTACACCTTC
j_gene: TRBJ2-1; len: 20; abundance: NA; v_gene: TRBV28; d_gene: TRBD2; CDR3aa: CASSPRGGVGPGGSYNEQFF; CDR3nt: TGTGCCAGCAGCCCCCGGGGGGGAGTGGGCCCTGGAGGCTCCTACAATGAGCAGTTCTTC
j_gene: TRBJ2-7; len: 12; abundance: NA; v_gene: TRBV30; d_gene: NA; CDR3aa: CAWGREGYEQYF; CDR3nt: TGTGCCTGGGGCCGAGAAGGCTACGAGCAGTACTTC
j_gene: TRBJ2-1; len: 14; abundance: NA; v_gene: TRBV6-1; d_gene: NA; CDR3aa: CASSDHGRGGEQFF; CDR3nt: TGTGCCAGCAGTGACCACGGAAGGGGTGGGGAGCAGTTCTTC
j_gene: TRBJ1-1; len: 15; abundance: NA; v_gene: TRBV27; d_gene: NA; CDR3aa: CASSTTGTPNTEAFF; CDR3nt: TGTGCCAGCAGTACCACCGGGACACCTAACACTGAAGCTTTCTTT
j_gene: TRBJ2-5; len: 14; abundance: NA; v_gene: TRBV7-3; d_gene: TRBD2; CDR3aa: CASSPRASGETQYF; CDR3nt: TGTGCCAGCAGCCCGCGGGCTAGCGGAGAGACCCAGTACTTC
j_gene: TRBJ1-1; len: 14; abundance: NA; v_gene: TRBV6-1; d_gene: NA; CDR3aa: CASSEVWARTEAFF; CDR3nt: TGTGCCAGCAGTGAAGTATGGGCGAGGACTGAAGCTTTCTTT
j_gene: TRBJ2-2; len: 17; abundance: NA; v_gene: TRBV5-1; d_gene: TRBD2; CDR3aa: CASSLVGGRARYGELFF; CDR3nt: TGCGCCAGCAGCTTGGTCGGTGGGAGGGCCCGTTACGGGGAGCTGTTTTTT
j_gene: TRBJ2-5; len: 14; abundance: NA; v_gene: TRBV7-6; d_gene: TRBD2; CDR3aa: CASSPSGIQETQYF; CDR3nt: TGTGCCAGCAGCCCTAGCGGGATTCAAGAGACCCAGTACTTC
j_gene: TRBJ2-5; len: 16; abundance: NA; v_gene: TRBV3-1/TRBV3-2; d_gene: NA; CDR3aa: CASSQDDSGARETQYF; CDR3nt: TGTGCCAGCAGCCAAGATGATTCCGGGGCTCGAGAGACCCAGTACTTC
j_gene: TRBJ1-4; len: 14; abundance: NA; v_gene: TRBV7-8; d_gene: NA; CDR3aa: CASSLAGVLEKLFF; CDR3nt: TGTGCCAGCAGCTTAGCCGGGGTTTTGGAAAAACTGTTTTTT
j_gene: TRBJ2-3; len: 15; abundance: NA; v_gene: TRBV5-4; d_gene: TRBD1; CDR3aa: CASSPMGQITDTQYF; CDR3nt: TGTGCCAGCAGCCCGATGGGACAGATAACAGATACGCAGTATTTT
j_gene: TRBJ2-1; len: 16; abundance: NA; v_gene: TRBV3-1/TRBV3-2; d_gene: TRBD2; CDR3aa: CASSLRLAGASDEQFF; CDR3nt: TGTGCCAGCAGCCTGAGACTAGCGGGAGCATCAGATGAGCAGTTCTTC
j_gene: TRBJ1-2; len: 13; abundance: NA; v_gene: TRBV7-8; d_gene: NA; CDR3aa: CASSPFASYGYTF; CDR3nt: TGTGCCAGCAGCCCCTTTGCTAGCTATGGCTACACCTTC
j_gene: TRBJ2-1; len: 20; abundance: NA; v_gene: TRBV5-1; d_gene: TRBD2; CDR3aa: CASSPTGTSGRAATYNEQFF; CDR3nt: TGCGCCAGCAGCCCAACCGGGACTAGCGGGAGGGCCGCTACCTACAATGAGCAGTTCTTC
j_gene: TRBJ2-3; len: 14; abundance: NA; v_gene: TRBV5-1; d_gene: NA; CDR3aa: CASSGGLSTDTQYF; CDR3nt: TGCGCCAGCAGCGGAGGACTCAGCACAGATACGCAGTATTTT
j_gene: TRBJ1-6; len: 15; abundance: once; v_gene: TRBV27; d_gene: NA; CDR3aa: CASRGGSSYNSPLHF; CDR3nt: TGTGCCAGCAGGGGAGGGAGCTCCTATAATTCACCCCTCCACTTT
j_gene: TRBJ1-1; len: 15; abundance: NA; v_gene: TRBV28; d_gene: NA; CDR3aa: CASRPPNGPNTEAFF; CDR3nt: TGTGCCAGCAGACCCCCGAACGGGCCCAACACTGAAGCTTTCTTT
j_gene: TRBJ2-7; len: 14; abundance: NA; v_gene: TRBV3-1/TRBV3-2; d_gene: NA; CDR3aa: CASSQGTGQYEQYF; CDR3nt: TGTGCCAGCAGCCAAGGGACCGGACAATACGAGCAGTACTTC
j_gene: TRBJ1-1; len: 11; abundance: NA; v_gene: TRBV28; d_gene: NA; CDR3aa: CASSPTGEAFF; CDR3nt: TGTGCCAGCAGCCCGACAGGCGAAGCTTTCTTT
j_gene: TRBJ1-5; len: 19; abundance: NA; v_gene: TRBV21-1; d_gene: NA; CDR3aa: CASSKSDFAGAQSNQPQHF; CDR3nt: TGTGCCAGCAGCAAATCTGATTTCGCGGGGGCGCAAAGCAATCAGCCCCAGCATTTT
j_gene: TRBJ1-3; len: 15; abundance: few; v_gene: TRBV2; d_gene: NA; CDR3aa: CASSLQGGSGNTIYF; CDR3nt: TGTGCCAGCAGCCTACAGGGAGGTTCTGGAAACACCATATATTTT
j_gene: TRBJ2-1; len: 13; abundance: NA; v_gene: TRBV12-3/TRBV12-4; d_gene: NA; CDR3aa: CASSSIPGNEQFF; CDR3nt: TGTGCCAGCAGTTCAATCCCCGGCAATGAGCAGTTCTTC
j_gene: TRBJ2-7; len: 19; abundance: NA; v_gene: TRBV7-3; d_gene: TRBD2; CDR3aa: CASSPGTSFKAGERHEQYF; CDR3nt: TGTGCCAGCAGCCCAGGAACCTCGTTTAAAGCGGGAGAACGGCACGAGCAGTACTTC
j_gene: TRBJ2-2; len: 15; abundance: NA; v_gene: TRBV19; d_gene: TRBD2; CDR3aa: CASSPGAAGSGELFF; CDR3nt: TGTGCCAGTAGCCCCGGGGCAGCGGGGTCCGGGGAGCTGTTTTTT
j_gene: TRBJ2-2; len: 13; abundance: NA; v_gene: TRBV7-2; d_gene: NA; CDR3aa: CASSLLKTGELFF; CDR3nt: TGTGCCAGCAGCCTCCTAAAGACCGGGGAGCTGTTTTTT
j_gene: TRBJ1-2; len: 13; abundance: NA; v_gene: TRBV5-4; d_gene: TRBD1; CDR3aa: CASSLLTGDGYTF; CDR3nt: TGTGCCAGCAGCTTGCTTACAGGGGATGGCTACACCTTC
j_gene: TRBJ2-1; len: 11; abundance: NA; v_gene: TRBV2; d_gene: NA; CDR3aa: CASVRNNEQFF; CDR3nt: TGTGCCAGCGTTAGGAACAATGAGCAGTTCTTC
j_gene: TRBJ1-4; len: 14; abundance: NA; v_gene: TRBV7-9; d_gene: NA; CDR3aa: CASSFGATNEKLFF; CDR3nt: TGTGCCAGCAGCTTTGGGGCAACTAATGAAAAACTGTTTTTT
j_gene: TRBJ1-1; len: 15; abundance: NA; v_gene: TRBV10-3; d_gene: NA; CDR3aa: CAISPVGGGGTEAFF; CDR3nt: TGTGCCATCAGTCCAGTCGGTGGGGGGGGGACTGAAGCTTTCTTT